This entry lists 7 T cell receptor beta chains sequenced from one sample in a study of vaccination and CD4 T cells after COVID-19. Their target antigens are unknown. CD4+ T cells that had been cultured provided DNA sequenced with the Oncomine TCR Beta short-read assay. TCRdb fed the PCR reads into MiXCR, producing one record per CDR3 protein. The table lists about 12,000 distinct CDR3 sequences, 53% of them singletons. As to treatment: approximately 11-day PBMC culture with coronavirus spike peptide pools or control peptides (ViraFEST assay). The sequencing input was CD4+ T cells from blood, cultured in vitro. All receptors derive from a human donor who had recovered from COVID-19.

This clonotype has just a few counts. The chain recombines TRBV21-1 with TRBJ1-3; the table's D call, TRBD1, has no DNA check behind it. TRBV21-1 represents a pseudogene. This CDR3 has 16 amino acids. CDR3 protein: CASSALGRSPGNTIYF. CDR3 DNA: TGTGCCAGCAGCGCCCTTGGGCGTTCTCCTGGAAACACCATATATTTT.

The CDR3 loop is CASRDGQLYGYTF. The CDR3 DNA reads as TGTGCCAGCAGAGACGGACAGTTGTATGGCTACACCTTC. J is TRBJ1-2 and V is TRBV2, with D possibly TRBD1 on 6 matching bases. Germline CDR1 SNHLY, CDR2 FYNNEI. The CDR3 is made up of 13 amino acids. Trimming left V 6 bases short and J 5 bases short, with 13 bases between.

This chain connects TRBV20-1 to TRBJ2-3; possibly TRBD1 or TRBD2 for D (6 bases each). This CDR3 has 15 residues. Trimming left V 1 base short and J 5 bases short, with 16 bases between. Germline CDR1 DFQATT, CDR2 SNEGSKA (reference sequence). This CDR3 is CSARGGGGYIDTQYF. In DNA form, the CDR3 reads TGCAGTGCTAGAGGAGGAGGGGGGTACATAGATACGCAGTATTTT.

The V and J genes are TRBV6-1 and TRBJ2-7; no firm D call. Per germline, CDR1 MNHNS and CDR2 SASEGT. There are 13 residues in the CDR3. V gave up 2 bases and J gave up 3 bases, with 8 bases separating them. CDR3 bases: TGTGCCAGCAGTGAAAGCCCTGGCTACGAGCAGTACTTC. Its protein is CASSESPGYEQYF.

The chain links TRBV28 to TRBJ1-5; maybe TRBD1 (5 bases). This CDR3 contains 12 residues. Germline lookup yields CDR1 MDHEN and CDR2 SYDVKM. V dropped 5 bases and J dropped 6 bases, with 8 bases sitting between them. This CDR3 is CASSRDPQPQHF. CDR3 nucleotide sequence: TGTGCCAGCAGTCGGGACCCTCAGCCCCAGCATTTT.

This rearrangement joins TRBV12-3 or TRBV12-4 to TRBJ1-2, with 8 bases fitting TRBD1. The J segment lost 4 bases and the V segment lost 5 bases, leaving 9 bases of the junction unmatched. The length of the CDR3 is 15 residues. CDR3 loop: CASSPGQAKGYGYTF. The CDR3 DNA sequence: TGTGCCAGCAGTCCGGGACAGGCGAAAGGCTATGGCTACACCTTC.

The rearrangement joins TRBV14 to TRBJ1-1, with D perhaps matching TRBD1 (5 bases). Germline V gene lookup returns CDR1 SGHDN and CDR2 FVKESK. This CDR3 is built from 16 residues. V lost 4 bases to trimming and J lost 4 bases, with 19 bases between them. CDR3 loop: CASSPWGPGLVTEAFF. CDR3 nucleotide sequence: TGTGCCAGCAGCCCATGGGGACCTGGGCTGGTCACTGAAGCTTTCTTT.